Detailed here is one T cell receptor beta chain. Its antigen is as yet unknown. The data derive from a study of shared clonotypes between healthy human individuals. Notes on the study in general: At large depth, rarefaction still showed sorted-subset sequencing to be incomplete.

Per the germline V gene, CDR1 is SGHNT and CDR2 is YYREEE (reference sequence). There are 15 residues in the CDR3. V lost 4 bases and J lost 3, with 14 bases in between. Produced via immunoSEQ multiplex PCR; TCRdb's table is partial and in-frame only. The sample holds 2 million to 2.5 million clones; 85% to 95% are singletons and the top ten take 0.37%. The sequence came from a man between 18 and 29 years old in good health. Some clones in this sample may be carry-over from other donors' samples. The specimen was naive CD4+ T cells from PBMCs. Subset described: CD45RA+ positively selected. This chain links TRBV5-4 with TRBJ2-4, with D perhaps TRBD2 (5 bases). The CDR3 DNA is TGTGCCAGCAGCCCTACGGGGAACCTCAAAAACATTCAGTACTTC. It is translated as CASSPTGNLKNIQYF. Based on the CDR3 plus reference TRBV5-4 and TRBJ2-4, the full variable domain is ETGVTQSPTHLIKTRGQQVTLRCSSQSGHNTVSWYQQALGQGPQFIFQYYREEENGRGNFPPRFSGLQFPNYSSELNVNALELDDSALYLCASSPTGNLKNIQYFGAGTRLSVL.